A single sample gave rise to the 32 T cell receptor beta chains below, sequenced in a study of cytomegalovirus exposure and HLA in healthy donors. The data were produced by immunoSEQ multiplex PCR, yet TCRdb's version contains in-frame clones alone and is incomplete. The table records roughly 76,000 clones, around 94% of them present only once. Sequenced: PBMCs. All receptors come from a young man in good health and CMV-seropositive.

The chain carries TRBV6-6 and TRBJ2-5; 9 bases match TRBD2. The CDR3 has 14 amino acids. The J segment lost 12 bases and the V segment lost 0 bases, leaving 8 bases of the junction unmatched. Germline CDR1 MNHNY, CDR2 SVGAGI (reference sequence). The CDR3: CASSYSETSGFEYF. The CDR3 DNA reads TGTGCCAGCAGTTACTCGGAGACTAGCGGCTTTGAGTACTTC.

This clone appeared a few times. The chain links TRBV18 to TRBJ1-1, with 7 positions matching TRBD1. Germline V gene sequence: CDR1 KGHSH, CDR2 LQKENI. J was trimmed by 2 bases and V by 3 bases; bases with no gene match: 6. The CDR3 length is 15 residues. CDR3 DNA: TGTGCCAGCTCACCCGGGACAGCAAAAAACACTGAAGCTTTCTTT. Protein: CASSPGTAKNTEAFF.

CDR3 nucleotide sequence: TGCGCCAGCAGCTACAGGGGTCTAGGGTACGAGCAGTACTTC. Its translation: CASSYRGLGYEQYF. The chain has TRBV5-1 and TRBJ2-7; 7 bases fit TRBD1. The CDR3 length is 14 residues. With V trimmed by 3 bases and J by 4 bases, 7 bases remained unmatched. The V gene's germline CDR1 is SGHRS and CDR2 YFSETQ.

CDR3 in amino acids: CASRPGGGNQPQHF. For the CDR3, the DNA is TGTGCCAGCAGGCCAGGGGGCGGCAATCAGCCCCAGCATTTT. The chain recombines TRBV27 with TRBJ1-5; 8 positions match TRBD1. The V segment lost 6 bases and the J segment 2 bases; nucleotides outside the gene matches: 3. The germline V gene encodes CDR1 MNHEY and CDR2 SMNVEV (reference sequence). This CDR3 is 14 amino acids long.

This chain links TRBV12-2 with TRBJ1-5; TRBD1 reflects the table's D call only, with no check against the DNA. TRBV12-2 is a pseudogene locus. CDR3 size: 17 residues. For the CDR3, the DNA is TGTGCAAGTCGCCTGGAACAGGGGGCAGGGAAGAATCAGCCCCAGCATTTT. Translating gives CASRLEQGAGKNQPQHF.

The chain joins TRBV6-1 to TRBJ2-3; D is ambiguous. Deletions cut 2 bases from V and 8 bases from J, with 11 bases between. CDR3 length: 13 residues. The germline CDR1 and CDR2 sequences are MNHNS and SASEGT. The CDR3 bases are TGTGCCAGCAGTGAAATGGGTGAGGTTACGCAGTATTTT. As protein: CASSEMGEVTQYF.

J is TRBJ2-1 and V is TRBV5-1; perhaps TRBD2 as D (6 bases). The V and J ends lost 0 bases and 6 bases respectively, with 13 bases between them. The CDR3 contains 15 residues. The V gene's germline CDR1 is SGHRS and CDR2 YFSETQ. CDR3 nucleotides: TGCGCCAGCAGCTTGGGCGCGGGACCCAGCAATGAGCAGTTCTTC. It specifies CASSLGAGPSNEQFF.

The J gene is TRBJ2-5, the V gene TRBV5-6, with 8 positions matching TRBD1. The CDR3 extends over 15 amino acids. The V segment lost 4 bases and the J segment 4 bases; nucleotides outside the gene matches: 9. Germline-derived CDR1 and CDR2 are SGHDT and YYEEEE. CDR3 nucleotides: TGTGCCAGCAGCGCTAAGACAGGGGACGGAGAGACCCAGTACTTC. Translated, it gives CASSAKTGDGETQYF.

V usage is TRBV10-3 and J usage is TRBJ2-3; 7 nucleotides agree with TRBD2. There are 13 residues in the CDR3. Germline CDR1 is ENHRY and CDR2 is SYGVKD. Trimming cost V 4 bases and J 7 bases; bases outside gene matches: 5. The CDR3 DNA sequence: TGTGCCATCAGTGGGGACTATGGGAATACGCAGTATTTT. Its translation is CAISGDYGNTQYF.

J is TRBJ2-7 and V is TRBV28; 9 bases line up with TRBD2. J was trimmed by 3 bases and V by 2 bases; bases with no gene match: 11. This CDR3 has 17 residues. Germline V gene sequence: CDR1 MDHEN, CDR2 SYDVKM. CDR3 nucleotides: TGTGCCAGCAGTTTACAACTGTGGCGGGGGGGCTTCTACGAGCAGTACTTC. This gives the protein CASSLQLWRGGFYEQYF.

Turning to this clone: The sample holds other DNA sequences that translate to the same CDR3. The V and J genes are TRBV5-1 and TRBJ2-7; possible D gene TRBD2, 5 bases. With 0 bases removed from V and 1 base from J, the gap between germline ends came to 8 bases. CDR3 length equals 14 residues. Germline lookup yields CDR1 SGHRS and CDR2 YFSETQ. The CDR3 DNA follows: TGCGCCAGCAGCTTGGGAGGAGGTTCCTACGAGCAGTACTTC. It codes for CASSLGGGSYEQYF. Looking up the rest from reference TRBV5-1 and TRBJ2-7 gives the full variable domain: KAGVTQTPRYLIKTRGQQVTLSCSPISGHRSVSWYQQTPGQGLQFLFEYFSETQRNKGNFPGRFSGRQFSNSRSEMNVSTLELGDSALYLCASSLGGGSYEQYFGPGTRLTVT.

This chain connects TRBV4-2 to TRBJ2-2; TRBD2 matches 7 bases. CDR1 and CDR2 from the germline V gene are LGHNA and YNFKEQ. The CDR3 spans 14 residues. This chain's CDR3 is CATGGGIVDGELFF. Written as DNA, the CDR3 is TGTGCAACGGGGGGTGGGATTGTAGACGGGGAGCTGTTTTTT.

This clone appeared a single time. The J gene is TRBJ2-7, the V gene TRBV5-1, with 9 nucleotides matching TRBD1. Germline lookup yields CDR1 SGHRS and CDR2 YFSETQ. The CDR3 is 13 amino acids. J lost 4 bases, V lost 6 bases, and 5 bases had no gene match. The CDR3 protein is CASKQGAPYEQYF. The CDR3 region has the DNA TGCGCCAGCAAACAGGGGGCCCCTTACGAGCAGTACTTC.

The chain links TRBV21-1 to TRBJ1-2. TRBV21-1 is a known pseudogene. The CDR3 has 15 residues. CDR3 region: CASSKVGVLGYGYTF. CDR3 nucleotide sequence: TGTGCCAGCAGCAAAGTCGGGGTACTGGGCTATGGCTACACCTTC.

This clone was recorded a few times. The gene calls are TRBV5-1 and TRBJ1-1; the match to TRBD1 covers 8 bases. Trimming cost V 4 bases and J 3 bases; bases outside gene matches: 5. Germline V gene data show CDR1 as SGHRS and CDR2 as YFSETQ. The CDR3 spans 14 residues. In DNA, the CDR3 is TGCGCCAGCAGCCCGGACAGGGTGCACACTGAAGCTTTCTTT. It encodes CASSPDRVHTEAFF.

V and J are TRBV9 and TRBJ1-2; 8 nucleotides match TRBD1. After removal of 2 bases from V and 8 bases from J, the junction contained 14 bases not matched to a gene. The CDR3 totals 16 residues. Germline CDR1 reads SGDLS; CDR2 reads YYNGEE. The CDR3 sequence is CASSVSPGGVSGGYTF. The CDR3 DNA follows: TGTGCCAGCAGCGTGAGCCCAGGGGGCGTATCGGGCGGCTACACCTTC.

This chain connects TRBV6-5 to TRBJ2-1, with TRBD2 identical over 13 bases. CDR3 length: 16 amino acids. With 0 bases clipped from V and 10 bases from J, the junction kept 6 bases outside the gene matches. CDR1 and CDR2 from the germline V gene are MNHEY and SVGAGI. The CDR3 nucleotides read TGTGCCAGCAGTTACTCTCCAGGACTAGCGGGAGTGGAGCAGTTCTTC. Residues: CASSYSPGLAGVEQFF.

CDR3: CAISDRLPGQGSGNEQFF. CDR3 coding DNA: TGTGCCATCAGTGACCGCCTTCCGGGACAGGGGTCGGGCAATGAGCAGTTCTTC. The J gene is TRBJ2-1, the V gene TRBV10-3; 10 bases agree with TRBD1. V lost 3 bases to trimming and J lost 6 bases; unmatched junction nucleotides: 14. CDR1 and CDR2 (germline): ENHRY, SYGVKD. CDR3 length: 18 residues.

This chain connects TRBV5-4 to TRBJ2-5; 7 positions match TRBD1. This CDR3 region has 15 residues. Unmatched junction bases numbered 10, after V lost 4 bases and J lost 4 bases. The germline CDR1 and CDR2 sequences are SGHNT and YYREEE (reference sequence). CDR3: CASSLPQGRGETQYF. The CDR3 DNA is TGTGCCAGCAGCCTACCACAGGGGCGAGGAGAGACCCAGTACTTC. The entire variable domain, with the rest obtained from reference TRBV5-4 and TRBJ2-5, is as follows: ETGVTQSPTHLIKTRGQQVTLRCSSQSGHNTVSWYQQALGQGPQFIFQYYREEENGRGNFPPRFSGLQFPNYSSELNVNALELDDSALYLCASSLPQGRGETQYFGPGTRLLVL.

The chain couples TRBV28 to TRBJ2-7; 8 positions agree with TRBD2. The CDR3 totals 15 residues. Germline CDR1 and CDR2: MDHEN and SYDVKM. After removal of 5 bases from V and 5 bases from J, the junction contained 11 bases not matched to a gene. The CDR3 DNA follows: TGTGCCAGCAGTGCCCCGGCGGGAGGCCACCACGAGCAGTACTTC. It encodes CASSAPAGGHHEQYF. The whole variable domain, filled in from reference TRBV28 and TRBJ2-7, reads DVKVTQSSRYLVKRTGEKVFLECVQDMDHENMFWYRQDPGLGLRLIYFSYDVKMKEKGDIPEGYSVSREKKERFSLILESASTNQTSMYLCASSAPAGGHHEQYFGPGTRLTVT.

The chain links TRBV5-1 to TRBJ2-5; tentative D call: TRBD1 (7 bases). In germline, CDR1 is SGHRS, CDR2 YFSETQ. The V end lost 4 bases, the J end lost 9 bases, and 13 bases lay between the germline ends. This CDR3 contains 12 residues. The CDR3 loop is CASSGQGEAQYF. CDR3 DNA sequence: TGCGCCAGCAGCGGCCAGGGGGAGGCCCAGTACTTC.

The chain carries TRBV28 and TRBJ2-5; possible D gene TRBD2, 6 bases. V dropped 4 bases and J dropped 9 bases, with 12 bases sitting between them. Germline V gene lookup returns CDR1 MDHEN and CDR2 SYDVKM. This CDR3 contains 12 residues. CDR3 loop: CASSWLSGPQYF. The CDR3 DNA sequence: TGTGCCAGCAGTTGGCTAAGCGGGCCCCAGTACTTC. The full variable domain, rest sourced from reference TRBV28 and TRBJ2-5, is DVKVTQSSRYLVKRTGEKVFLECVQDMDHENMFWYRQDPGLGLRLIYFSYDVKMKEKGDIPEGYSVSREKKERFSLILESASTNQTSMYLCASSWLSGPQYFGPGTRLLVL.

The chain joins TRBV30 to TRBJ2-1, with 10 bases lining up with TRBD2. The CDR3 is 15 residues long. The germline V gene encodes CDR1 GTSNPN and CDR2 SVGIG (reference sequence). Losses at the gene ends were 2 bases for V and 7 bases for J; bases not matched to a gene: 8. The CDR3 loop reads CAWSRSGRAENEQFF. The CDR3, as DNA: TGTGCCTGGAGTAGGAGCGGGAGGGCTGAGAATGAGCAGTTCTTC.

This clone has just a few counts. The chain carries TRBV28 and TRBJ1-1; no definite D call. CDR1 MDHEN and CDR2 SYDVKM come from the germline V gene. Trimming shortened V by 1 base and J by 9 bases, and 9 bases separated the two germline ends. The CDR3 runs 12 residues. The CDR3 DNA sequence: TGTGCCAGCAGTTTATACAGAACCAAAGCTTTCTTT. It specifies CASSLYRTKAFF.

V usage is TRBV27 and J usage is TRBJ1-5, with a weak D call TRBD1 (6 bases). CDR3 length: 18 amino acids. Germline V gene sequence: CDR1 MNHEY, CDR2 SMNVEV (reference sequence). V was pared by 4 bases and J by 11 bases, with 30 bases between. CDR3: CASSSNVGYGQFLPAQHF. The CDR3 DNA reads TGTGCCAGCAGTTCAAATGTGGGATACGGACAGTTCCTCCCGGCCCAGCATTTT.

The CDR3 DNA reads as TGCAGCGTTTCTATGACTACATCTAGCACAGATACGCAGTATTTT. Translated, it gives CSVSMTTSSTDTQYF. The V and J genes are TRBV29-1 and TRBJ2-3; D might be TRBD2 (5 bases). The V end lost 5 bases, the J end lost 0 bases, and 15 bases lay between the germline ends. The CDR3 length is 15 residues. Looked up from germline, CDR1 is SQVTM and CDR2 is ANQGSEA.

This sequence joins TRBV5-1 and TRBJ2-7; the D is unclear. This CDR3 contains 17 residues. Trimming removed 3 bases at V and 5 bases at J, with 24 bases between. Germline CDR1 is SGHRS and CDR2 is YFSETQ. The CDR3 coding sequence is TGCGCCAGCAGCTGGGCTGGGCCAAGCCTGGCATCAAACGAGCAGTACTTC. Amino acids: CASSWAGPSLASNEQYF.

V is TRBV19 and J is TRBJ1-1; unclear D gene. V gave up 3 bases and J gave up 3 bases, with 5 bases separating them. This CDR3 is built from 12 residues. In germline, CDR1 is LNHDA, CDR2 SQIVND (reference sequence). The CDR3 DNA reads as TGTGCCAGTAGTATTTCGGACACTGAAGCTTTCTTT. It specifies CASSISDTEAFF. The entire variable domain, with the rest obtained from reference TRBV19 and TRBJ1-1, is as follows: DGGITQSPKYLFRKEGQNVTLSCEQNLNHDAMYWYRQDPGQGLRLIYYSQIVNDFQKGDIAEGYSVSREKKESFPLTVTSAQKNPTAFYLCASSISDTEAFFGQGTRLTVV.

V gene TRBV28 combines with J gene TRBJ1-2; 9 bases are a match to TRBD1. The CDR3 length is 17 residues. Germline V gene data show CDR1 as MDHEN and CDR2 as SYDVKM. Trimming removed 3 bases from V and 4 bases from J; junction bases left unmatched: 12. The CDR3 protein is CASSFGLGTGKGYGYTF. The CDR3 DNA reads TGTGCCAGCAGTTTCGGTTTAGGGACAGGGAAAGGCTATGGCTACACCTTC.

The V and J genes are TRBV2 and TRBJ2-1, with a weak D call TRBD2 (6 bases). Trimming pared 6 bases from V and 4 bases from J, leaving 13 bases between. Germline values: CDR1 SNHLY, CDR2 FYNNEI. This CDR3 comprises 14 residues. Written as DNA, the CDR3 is TGTGCCAGCAGCGCGGGACTGGGTTACAATGAGCAGTTCTTC. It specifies CASSAGLGYNEQFF.

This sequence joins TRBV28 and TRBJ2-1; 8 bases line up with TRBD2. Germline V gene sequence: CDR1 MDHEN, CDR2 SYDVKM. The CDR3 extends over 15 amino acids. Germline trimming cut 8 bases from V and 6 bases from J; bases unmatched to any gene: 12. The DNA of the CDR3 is TGTGCCAGCTCGTACACCGGGACTAGAGGCAATGAGCAGTTCTTC. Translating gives CASSYTGTRGNEQFF.

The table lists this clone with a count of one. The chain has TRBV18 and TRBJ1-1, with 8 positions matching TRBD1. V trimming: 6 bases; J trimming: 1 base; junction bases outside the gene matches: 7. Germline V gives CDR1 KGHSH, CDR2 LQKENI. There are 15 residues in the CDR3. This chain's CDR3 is CASSYHRGENTEAFF. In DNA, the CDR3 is TGTGCCAGCTCGTACCACAGGGGGGAGAACACTGAAGCTTTCTTT.